This T cell receptor beta chain originates from a study of OX40 agonist ivuxolimab in advanced cancers. Produced via immunoSEQ multiplex PCR; TCRdb's table is partial and in-frame only. The table has 20,000 to 25,000 clones, around four fifths seen once; the top ten hold about 15%. V shed 1 base and J shed 4 bases, with 13 bases lying between them. CDR1 and CDR2 (germline): LGHNA, YSLEER. The CDR3 contains 15 residues. This clonotype originated in an adult with an advanced solid tumor such as melanoma, head and neck, liver or kidney cancer. The specimen comprised CD4+ or CD8+ T cells sorted from blood, sampled in a trial of the OX40 agonist ivuxolimab. The chain is built from TRBV4-3 and TRBJ1-2; no firm D call. DNA for the CDR3: TGCGCCAGCAGCCAAGGCCGCTTCGCAGTCTATGGCTACACCTTC. Protein sequence: CASSQGRFAVYGYTF.